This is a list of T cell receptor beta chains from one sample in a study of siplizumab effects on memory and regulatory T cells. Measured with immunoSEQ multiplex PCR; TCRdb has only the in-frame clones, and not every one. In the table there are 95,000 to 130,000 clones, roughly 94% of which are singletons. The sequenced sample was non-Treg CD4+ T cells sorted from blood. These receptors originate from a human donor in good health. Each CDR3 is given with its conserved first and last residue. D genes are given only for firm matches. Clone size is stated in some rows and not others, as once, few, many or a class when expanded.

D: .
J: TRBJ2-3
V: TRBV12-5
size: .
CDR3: CASGYGSGPKDTQYF
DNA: TGTGCTAGTGGTTATGGTAGCGGCCCCAAAGATACGCAGTATTTT

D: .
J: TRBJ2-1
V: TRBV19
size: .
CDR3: CASSKYSAWGNEQFF
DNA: TGTGCCAGTAGTAAATATAGCGCATGGGGGAACGAGCAGTTCTTC

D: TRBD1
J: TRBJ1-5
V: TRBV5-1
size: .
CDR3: CASSLQTAGTGDSNQPQHF
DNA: TGCGCCAGCAGCTTGCAAACAGCGGGGACAGGGGACAGCAATCAGCCCCAGCATTTT

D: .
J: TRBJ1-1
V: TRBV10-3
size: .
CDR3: CATGGVGTGNTEAFF
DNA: TGTGCCACCGGCGGTGTTGGCACAGGGAACACTGAAGCTTTCTTT

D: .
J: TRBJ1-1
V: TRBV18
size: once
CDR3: CASSQGTGGLNTEAFF
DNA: TGTGCCAGCTCTCAGGGAACGGGGGGGTTGAACACTGAAGCTTTCTTT

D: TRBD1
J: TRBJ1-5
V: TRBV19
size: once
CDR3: CASSIGTGANQPQHF
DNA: TGTGCCAGTAGTATCGGGACAGGGGCCAATCAGCCCCAGCATTTT

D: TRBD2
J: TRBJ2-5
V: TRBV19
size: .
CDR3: CASSIGRGGTRRETQYF
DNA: TGTGCCAGTAGTATAGGTCGGGGGGGCACCCGGAGAGAGACCCAGTACTTC

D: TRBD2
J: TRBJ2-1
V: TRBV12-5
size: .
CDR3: CASGSGRVSYNEQFF
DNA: TGTGCTAGTGGGAGCGGGAGGGTTTCCTACAATGAGCAGTTCTTC

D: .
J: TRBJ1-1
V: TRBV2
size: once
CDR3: CASSEQRGPNTEAFF
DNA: TGTGCCAGCAGTGAACAGCGGGGACCGAACACTGAAGCTTTCTTT

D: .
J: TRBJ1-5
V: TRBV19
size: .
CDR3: CASRNQGQPQHF
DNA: TGTGCCAGTAGAAACCAGGGGCAGCCCCAGCATTTT

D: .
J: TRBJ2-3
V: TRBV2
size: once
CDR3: CASTVLADTQYF
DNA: TGTGCCAGCACCGTGCTTGCAGATACGCAGTATTTT

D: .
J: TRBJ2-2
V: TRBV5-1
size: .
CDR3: CASSLEDIGELFF
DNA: TGCGCCAGCAGCTTGGAAGACATCGGGGAGCTGTTTTTT

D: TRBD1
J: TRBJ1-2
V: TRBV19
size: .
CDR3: CASSTGQGANYGYTF
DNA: TGTGCCAGTAGTACAGGACAGGGGGCGAACTATGGCTACACCTTC

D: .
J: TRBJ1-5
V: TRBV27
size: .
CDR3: CASSFSLNQPQHF
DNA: TGTGCCAGCAGTTTTTCCTTGAATCAGCCCCAGCATTTT

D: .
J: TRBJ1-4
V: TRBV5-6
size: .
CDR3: CASSPRSRRGAEKLFF
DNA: TGTGCCAGCAGCCCCCGTAGTCGTAGGGGCGCTGAAAAACTGTTTTTT

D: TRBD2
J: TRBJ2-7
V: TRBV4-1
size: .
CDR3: CASSQDWASGRSYEQYF
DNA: TGCGCCAGCAGCCAAGATTGGGCTAGCGGGAGATCCTACGAGCAGTACTTC

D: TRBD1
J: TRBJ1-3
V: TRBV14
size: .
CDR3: CASSHRTGVGVNTIYF
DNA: TGTGCCAGCAGCCACCGGACAGGAGTGGGCGTCAACACCATATATTTT

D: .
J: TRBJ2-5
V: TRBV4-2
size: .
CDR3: CASSQDPQRGETQYF
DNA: TGTGCCAGCAGCCAAGATCCCCAAAGGGGTGAGACCCAGTACTTC

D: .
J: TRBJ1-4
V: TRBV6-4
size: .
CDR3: CASSELKGDLPGEKLFF
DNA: TGTGCCAGCAGTGAGTTAAAGGGGGACCTTCCCGGCGAAAAACTGTTTTTT

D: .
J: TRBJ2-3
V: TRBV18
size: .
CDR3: CASSGASTDTQYF
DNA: TGTGCCAGCTCAGGGGCAAGCACAGATACGCAGTATTTT

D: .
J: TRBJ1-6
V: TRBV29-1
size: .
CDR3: CSVKGQGTESPLHF
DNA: TGCAGCGTCAAGGGGCAGGGGACGGAATCACCCCTCCACTTT

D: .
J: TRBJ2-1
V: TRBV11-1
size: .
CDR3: CASSLHLYNEQFF
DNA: TGTGCCAGCAGCTTACATCTCTACAATGAGCAGTTCTTC

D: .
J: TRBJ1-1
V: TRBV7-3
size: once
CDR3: CASSLREGPPNTEAFF
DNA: TGTGCCAGCAGCTTAAGAGAGGGGCCCCCGAACACTGAAGCTTTCTTT